One and the same sample provided the 7 T cell receptor beta chains below, sequenced in a study of pediatric ulcerative colitis. The repertoire was sequenced with immunoSEQ multiplex PCR; TCRdb's copy has only in-frame clones and lacks some. Among about 60,000 clones listed, 87% were seen once. Sample: blood. These receptors originate from a boy between 10 and 17 years old who was a control in a study of pediatric ulcerative colitis.

CDR3 amino acids: CASRGNEQFF. The CDR3 nucleotides read TGTGCCAGCAGAGGGAATGAGCAGTTCTTC. The V gene is TRBV2, the J gene TRBJ2-1, with D uncertain. The CDR3 contains 10 residues. V lost 6 bases to trimming and J lost 7 bases, with 4 bases between them. CDR1 and CDR2 (germline): SNHLY, FYNNEI.

V usage is TRBV7-2 and J usage is TRBJ2-1; 9 nucleotides match TRBD2. This CDR3 has 17 amino acids. Germline values: CDR1 SGHTA, CDR2 FQGNSA. V lost 5 bases, J lost 6 bases, and 14 bases stayed unmatched. The CDR3 DNA sequence: TGTGCCAGCAGCCACGCGGTCGGGCGGGAGGGCTGCAATGAGCAGTTCTTC. This translates into CASSHAVGREGCNEQFF.

This chain connects TRBV19 to TRBJ2-7; D gene unclear. The CDR3 extends over 12 amino acids. The germline V gene encodes CDR1 LNHDA and CDR2 SQIVND (reference sequence). V lost 3 bases and J lost 4, with 7 bases in between. CDR3 in DNA: TGTGCCAGTAGTATCTTGGGATACGAGCAGTACTTC. It yields the protein CASSILGYEQYF.

CDR3 sequence reads: CASSELTGPNYGYTF. DNA for the CDR3: TGTGCCAGCAGTGAATTAACGGGGCCGAACTATGGCTACACCTTC. The V gene is TRBV25-1, the J gene TRBJ1-2; tentative D call: TRBD1 (5 bases). The V end was cut by 1 base, the J end by 2 bases, with 11 bases between. This CDR3 has 15 residues. Looked up from germline, CDR1 is MGHDK and CDR2 is SYGVNS.

V gene TRBV6-6 combines with J gene TRBJ2-4, with 7 nucleotides matching TRBD1. CDR1 MNHNY and CDR2 SVGAGI come from the germline V gene (reference sequence). V lost 5 bases, J lost 5 bases, and 6 bases stayed unmatched. The CDR3 runs 14 residues. In DNA, the CDR3 is TGTGCCAGCAGTGGACAGGTACTAGAAAACATTCAGTACTTC. Its protein is CASSGQVLENIQYF.

The chain is built from TRBV25-1 and TRBJ1-2; 9 bases fit TRBD1. The CDR3 totals 14 residues. J was trimmed by 5 bases and V by 2 bases; bases with no gene match: 3. CDR1 and CDR2 from the germline V gene are MGHDK and SYGVNS. The CDR3 bases are TGTGCCAGCAGTGAACCCGGGACAGGGTATGGCTACACCTTC. Its protein product is CASSEPGTGYGYTF.

This clone was seen just once. The chain links TRBV10-2 to TRBJ2-3, with TRBD2 matching over 9 bases. CDR1 and CDR2 from the germline V gene are WSHSY and SAAADI. Unmatched junction bases numbered 5, after V lost 2 bases and J lost 2 bases. The CDR3 runs to 16 residues. This CDR3 is CASSEKRGALTDTQYF. As DNA, the CDR3 is TGCGCCAGCAGTGAGAAGCGGGGGGCCCTCACAGATACGCAGTATTTT.